This T cell receptor beta chain was obtained from a study of early T cells in non-severe SARS-CoV-2 infection. Study observations and caveats: Comparison of clonotypes with VDJdb favored anti-spike CD8 responses while missing private and CD4 specificities.

This clonotype was counted at least ten times. Its specificity is not known. This CDR3 has 14 amino acids. V gave up 4 bases and J gave up 0 bases, with 10 bases separating them. Germline V gene sequence: CDR1 KGHSH, CDR2 LQKENI. TCRdb analysed the 5' RACE reads with MiXCR anew, one entry per CDR3 protein. This table has 98,000 or so distinct CDR3 sequences, roughly 12% appearing once. The origin of this receptor is an adult who was a healthcare worker with PCR-confirmed SARS-CoV-2 infection or an uninfected control (not recorded which). The material sequenced was whole blood. The chain carries TRBV18 and TRBJ2-7; maybe TRBD2 (7 bases). The CDR3 region has the DNA TGTGCCAGCTCACAGGCGGGGGCCTCCTACGAGCAGTACTTC. Translation: CASSQAGASYEQYF.